This entry is about one T cell receptor (beta chain). These data belong to a study of shared clonotypes between healthy human individuals. V lost 0 bases, J lost 0 bases, and 9 bases lay in between. Germline V gives CDR1 SGDLS, CDR2 YYNGEE. The CDR3 runs 16 residues. Template for every sorted-subset replicate PCR totaled 200 to 250 ng DNA, tens of thousands of T cell genomes. Assay used: immunoSEQ multiplex PCR; TCRdb lists only in-frame clones, some missing. The profile shows about 2.4 million clones, approximately 93% of them singletons. The material sequenced was naive CD4+ T cells from PBMCs. Documented subset: CD45RA+ positively selected. The clonotype comes from a man younger than 30 in good health. Some clones in this sample may be carry-over from other donors' samples. V gene TRBV9 combines with J gene TRBJ2-2; tentative D call: TRBD1 (5 bases). CDR3 amino acids: CASSVAGRANTGELFF. DNA of the CDR3: TGTGCCAGCAGCGTAGCGGGCAGGGCGAACACCGGGGAGCTGTTTTTT.